Detailed here is one T cell receptor beta chain. In the source study's methods: Cell counts per sample came from amplifying reference gene primers. Data came from immunoSEQ multiplex PCR; TCRdb stores just in-frame clones and leaves some out. V, J and clone size are those of that table, while D and trimming were read from the DNA. The sample lists about 280,000 clones; 89% were seen once. This sample is part of a study of blood T cell repertoires in COVID-19. Across the study: Sites across the United States, Italy and Spain contributed samples from acute and convalescent COVID-19. Nucleic acid was either cDNA or gDNA, and it came from T cells, B-cell-depleted T cells, or PBMCs.

Per the germline V gene, CDR1 is SGHKS and CDR2 is YYEKEE (reference sequence). The CDR3 totals 14 residues. Deletions cut 0 bases from V and 1 base from J, with 7 bases between. The chain couples TRBV5-5 to TRBJ1-1, with TRBD1 as a possible D gene (6 bases). Sample: peripheral blood. The TCR originated in a woman in her 40s who had recovered from COVID-19. CDR3 amino acids: CASSLVGGNTEAFF. CDR3 coding DNA: TGTGCCAGCAGCTTGGTAGGGGGGAACACTGAAGCTTTCTTT.